The 29 T cell receptor beta chains reported below all come from one sample, sequenced in a study of blood T cell repertoires in COVID-19. Here immunoSEQ multiplex PCR was the method, and the copy in TCRdb shows in-frame clones only, minus some. This table holds hundreds of thousands of clones, roughly 89% found once. Sequencing was performed on PBMCs or T cells enriched from blood (not recorded which). The receptors originated from a woman aged 45-65 years who had been exposed to COVID-19.

The sample holds a few counts of this clone. This chain uses TRBV7-9 with TRBJ1-3; no reliable D call. The CDR3 runs to 15 residues. Deletions cut 4 bases from V and 2 bases from J, with 12 bases between. Germline values: CDR1 SEHNR, CDR2 FQNEAQ (reference sequence). CDR3 DNA sequence: TGTGCCAGCAGCTGGAGGGAAACGGCTGGAAACACCATATATTTT. It translates to CASSWRETAGNTIYF. The full variable domain, completed using reference TRBV7-9 and TRBJ1-3, is DTGVSQNPRHKITKRGQNVTFRCDPISEHNRLYWYRQTLGQGPEFLTYFQNEAQLEKSRLLSDRFSAERPKGSFSTLEIQRTEQGDSAMYLCASSWRETAGNTIYFGEGSWLTVV.

The V and J genes are TRBV3-1 (or the pseudogene TRBV3-2) and TRBJ1-3; weak D call: TRBD1 (6 bases). V dropped 2 bases and J dropped 4 bases, with 9 bases sitting between them. The CDR3 length is 14 residues. Germline V CDR1 and CDR2: LGHDT, YNNKEL (reference sequence). DNA for the CDR3: TGTGCCAGCAGCCAATCGGACAGCGGAAACACCATATATTTT. This encodes CASSQSDSGNTIYF.

This clone has just one count. The genes are TRBV27 and TRBJ2-4, with TRBD1 as a possible D gene (5 bases). Deletions cut 4 bases from V and 10 bases from J, with 14 bases between. The germline V gene has CDR1 MNHEY and CDR2 SMNVEV (reference sequence). CDR3 length: 13 amino acids. The CDR3: CASSWGPGNIQYF. The CDR3 coding sequence is TGTGCCAGCAGTTGGGGCCCAGGTAATATTCAGTACTTC.

V usage is TRBV6-2 or TRBV6-3 and J usage is TRBJ1-2; TRBD1 is a possible D gene (6 bases). The CDR3 is 18 residues long. The ends were cut back, 6 bases at V and 5 bases at J, with 28 bases in the middle. The germline V gene has CDR1 MNHEY and CDR2 SVGEGT. CDR3: CASSLTLDHREPSYGYTF. Here the CDR3 DNA reads TGTGCCAGCAGCCTGACTTTAGACCACAGGGAGCCATCATATGGCTACACCTTC.

This chain links TRBV7-2 with TRBJ2-7; TRBD2 might be the D (6 bases). Germline CDR1 is SGHTA and CDR2 is FQGNSA. V was trimmed by 1 base and J by 2 bases, leaving 12 bases between them. The CDR3 extends over 15 amino acids. CDR3: CASSLVTGDTYEQYF. As DNA, the CDR3 is TGTGCCAGCAGCTTAGTGACGGGGGATACCTACGAGCAGTACTTC.

The chain combines TRBV6-5 with TRBJ2-7, with TRBD2 identical over 8 bases. This CDR3 comprises 14 residues. J was trimmed by 0 bases and V by 11 bases; bases with no gene match: 9. CDR1 is MNHEY, CDR2 SVGAGI, per germline. CDR3 amino acids: CASGPGGSSYEQYF. DNA for the CDR3: TGTGCCTCCGGCCCGGGGGGGAGCTCCTACGAGCAGTACTTC.

About this clone itself: The identical CDR3 is also encoded by other nucleotide sequences in the sample. This chain connects TRBV10-3 to TRBJ1-3; possible D gene TRBD1, 5 bases. The CDR3 is 13 amino acids. In germline, CDR1 is ENHRY, CDR2 SYGVKD. Trimming removed 6 bases at V and 0 bases at J, with 6 bases between. CDR3: CAISTGSGNTIYF. CDR3 nucleotide sequence: TGTGCCATCAGCACAGGCTCTGGAAACACCATATATTTT.

The V gene is TRBV3-1 (or the pseudogene TRBV3-2), the J gene TRBJ1-2; the D is unclear. This CDR3 contains 14 residues. V was clipped by 4 bases and J by 2 bases, with 11 bases between them. The germline V gene has CDR1 LGHDT and CDR2 YNNKEL (reference sequence). The CDR3 spells CASSPAGTNYGYTF. In DNA, the CDR3 is TGTGCCAGCAGCCCGGCGGGCACCAACTATGGCTACACCTTC.

The chain employs TRBV3-1 (or the pseudogene TRBV3-2) and TRBJ1-2, with 9 bases that match TRBD1. The V segment lost 0 bases and the J segment 7 bases; nucleotides outside the gene matches: 6. This CDR3 spans 15 amino acids. CDR1 is LGHDT and CDR2 is YNNKEL in the germline V gene (reference sequence). For the CDR3, the DNA is TGTGCCAGCAGCCAAGAAGGGACAGGGAGAGGTGGCTACACCTTC. Its protein product is CASSQEGTGRGGYTF.

The rearrangement links TRBV9 to TRBJ2-3, with 8 positions matching TRBD2. This CDR3 comprises 15 residues. Trimming removed 4 bases from V and 0 bases from J; junction bases left unmatched: 4. Germline values: CDR1 SGDLS, CDR2 YYNGEE. The CDR3 here is CASSLRGASTDTQYF. The CDR3 DNA follows: TGTGCCAGCAGCTTGCGGGGGGCCAGCACAGATACGCAGTATTTT.

The chain links TRBV11-2 to TRBJ1-1; D not certain. CDR1 and CDR2 (germline): SGHAT, FQNNGV. There are 13 residues in the CDR3. Trimming stripped 5 bases from V and 1 base from J, with 8 bases between. CDR3 sequence reads: CASSLRENTEAFF. CDR3 nucleotides: TGTGCCAGCAGCCTCCGGGAGAACACTGAAGCTTTCTTT.

This clone was detected only once. The V call is TRBV6-5, the J call TRBJ2-7, with TRBD1 identical over 9 bases. Germline CDR1 and CDR2: MNHEY and SVGAGI. The V segment lost 2 bases and the J segment 3 bases; nucleotides outside the gene matches: 5. The CDR3 runs to 15 residues. The CDR3 DNA reads TGTGCCAGCAGTTACGATCCGACAGGGGGCTACGAGCAGTACTTC. Its protein product is CASSYDPTGGYEQYF.

The chain recombines TRBV19 with TRBJ1-2; 9 positions match TRBD1. There are 15 residues in the CDR3. Looked up from germline, CDR1 is LNHDA and CDR2 is SQIVND (reference sequence). V shed 4 bases, J shed 2 bases, and the junction held 5 bases outside the gene matches. CDR3 in DNA: TGTGCCAGTAGTACGACAGGGGGGATAAACTATGGCTACACCTTC. It translates to CASSTTGGINYGYTF.

The chain carries TRBV7-9 and TRBJ1-1; D remains unclear. The V end was cut by 4 bases, the J end by 6 bases, with 9 bases between. Germline assignment: CDR1 SEHNR and CDR2 FQNEAQ (reference sequence). The CDR3 spans 12 residues. The CDR3 bases are TGTGCCAGCAGCTACGGACTGGCTGAAGCTTTCTTT. It codes for CASSYGLAEAFF.

This rearrangement joins TRBV11-3 to TRBJ2-5; D gene uncertain. The CDR3 loop spans 13 amino acids. CDR1 SGHNT and CDR2 YENEEA come from the germline V gene. V shed 1 base and J shed 3 bases, with 6 bases lying between them. Here the CDR3 DNA reads TGTGCCAGCAGCTTAGGGTCAGAAGAGACCCAGTACTTC. Protein product: CASSLGSEETQYF.

The chain uses TRBV2 and TRBJ1-2; TRBD1 is a possible D gene (6 bases). The V and J ends lost 4 bases and 5 bases respectively, with 14 bases between them. Per germline, CDR1 SNHLY and CDR2 FYNNEI. This CDR3 is 14 amino acids long. The CDR3 here is CASSGGGARYGYTF. CDR3 bases: TGTGCCAGCAGTGGAGGGGGGGCTCGATATGGCTACACCTTC.

CDR3 protein: CASSFGQVISGANVLTF. The CDR3 bases are TGTGCCAGCAGTTTTGGACAGGTGATCTCTGGGGCCAACGTCCTGACTTTC. The chain combines TRBV28 with TRBJ2-6; 7 nucleotides match TRBD1. Per germline, CDR1 MDHEN and CDR2 SYDVKM. This CDR3 has 17 residues. The V and J ends lost 3 bases and 0 bases, in that order; junction bases with no gene match: 5.

The rearrangement joins TRBV4-1 to TRBJ1-5, with TRBD1 as a possible D gene (6 bases). The V end lost 2 bases, the J end lost 2 bases, and 19 bases lay between the germline ends. This CDR3 is 18 amino acids long. Germline V gives CDR1 MGHRA, CDR2 YSYEKL. The CDR3 region is CASSQSPGGGWGNQPQHF. The CDR3 bases are TGCGCCAGCAGCCAATCGCCGGGAGGGGGTTGGGGCAATCAGCCCCAGCATTTT.

This clone showed up just once. The V gene is TRBV30, the J gene TRBJ2-1; 7 nucleotides match TRBD1. The CDR3 contains 17 residues. CDR1 is GTSNPN and CDR2 is SVGIG in the germline V gene (reference sequence). The ends lost 3 bases at V and 7 bases at J; junction bases unmatched: 18. The CDR3 coding sequence is TGTGCCTGGAGCGACCAATACAGGGGAAAAAAGGGGAATGAGCAGTTCTTC. It is translated as CAWSDQYRGKKGNEQFF.

The rearrangement links TRBV19 to TRBJ1-4, with D possibly TRBD1 on 5 matching bases. V was pared by 4 bases and J by 8 bases, with 17 bases between. CDR1 is LNHDA and CDR2 is SQIVND in the germline V gene (reference sequence). The CDR3 is made up of 15 amino acids. The CDR3 DNA reads TGTGCCAGTAGTACAAACCAAGGACGGGGGGAAAAACTGTTTTTT. This gives the protein CASSTNQGRGEKLFF.

The gene calls are TRBV7-8 and TRBJ1-5, with a tentative D call TRBD1 (6 bases). V shed 0 bases and J shed 6 bases, with 15 bases lying between them. The CDR3 extends over 16 amino acids. The germline V gene encodes CDR1 SGHVS and CDR2 FQNEAQ. Here the CDR3 reads CASSLALLGAGQPQHF. Here the CDR3 DNA reads TGTGCCAGCAGCTTAGCGCTTTTGGGGGCGGGTCAGCCCCAGCATTTT.

This clone showed up just once. The rearrangement uses TRBV5-6 and TRBJ2-7; 8 bases are shared with TRBD2. The V segment lost 4 bases and the J segment 3 bases; nucleotides outside the gene matches: 9. CDR1 SGHDT and CDR2 YYEEEE come from the germline V gene. The CDR3 has 15 residues. CDR3 residues: CASSPGTRRGYEQYF. The CDR3 nucleotides read TGTGCCAGCAGCCCAGGGACTAGAAGGGGCTACGAGCAGTACTTC. Together with reference TRBV5-6 and TRBJ2-7, the CDR3 gives the full variable domain: DAGVTQSPTHLIKTRGQQVTLRCSPKSGHDTVSWYQQALGQGPQFIFQYYEEEERQRGNFPDRFSGHQFPNYSSELNVNALLLGDSALYLCASSPGTRRGYEQYFGPGTRLTVT.

This clone was seen more than once but under ten times. This chain uses TRBV6-5 with TRBJ1-2; no definite D call. Germline V lookup: CDR1 MNHEY, CDR2 SVGAGI. The germline V and J ends were trimmed by 6 bases and 8 bases, with 10 bases remaining between them. CDR3 length equals 11 residues. The CDR3 protein is CASRRGYGYTF. In nucleotides, the CDR3 is TGTGCCAGCAGACGGGGTTACGGCTACACCTTC.

This clone came up a few times. V is TRBV11-3 and J is TRBJ1-1; D ambiguous. Deletions cut 4 bases from V and 3 bases from J, with 6 bases between. The CDR3 is made up of 12 amino acids. Germline V gene lookup returns CDR1 SGHNT and CDR2 YENEEA. CDR3 nucleotides: TGTGCCAGCAGCTCGAGGTACACTGAAGCTTTCTTT. Its protein product is CASSSRYTEAFF.

The chain couples TRBV11-2 to TRBJ1-5, with D perhaps TRBD1 (6 bases). The V gene lost 5 bases and the J gene lost 7 bases, with 18 bases spanning the gap. Per germline, CDR1 SGHAT and CDR2 FQNNGV. The CDR3 is 15 amino acids. As DNA, the CDR3 is TGTGCCAGCAGCCAAGGGATACAGGGAGGGCAGCCCCAGCATTTT. Its translation: CASSQGIQGGQPQHF. The complete variable domain, with remaining parts taken from reference TRBV11-2 and TRBJ1-5, reads EAGVAQSPRYKIIEKRQSVAFWCNPISGHATLYWYQQILGQGPKLLIQFQNNGVVDDSQLPKDRFSAERLKGVDSTLKIQPAKLEDSAVYLCASSQGIQGGQPQHFGDGTRLSIL.

V is TRBV11-2 and J is TRBJ2-3; D might be TRBD1 (6 bases). The germline gives CDR1 SGHAT, CDR2 FQNNGV. The CDR3 has 15 residues. Trimming removed 1 base from V and 0 bases from J, with 8 bases in between. The CDR3 sequence is CASSLGTVSTDTQYF. The CDR3, as DNA: TGTGCCAGCAGCTTAGGGACAGTTAGCACAGATACGCAGTATTTT.

The chain is built from TRBV5-1 and TRBJ1-5; D uncertain. From germline, CDR1 is SGHRS and CDR2 YFSETQ. The CDR3 has 13 residues. Trimming took off 5 bases at V and 12 bases at J, with 18 bases between the two ends. This CDR3 is CASRRDVEGSQHF. For the CDR3, the DNA is TGCGCCAGCAGACGGGATGTGGAAGGCAGCCAGCATTTT.

This chain links TRBV19 with TRBJ1-5, with a weak D call TRBD1 (5 bases). There are 14 residues in the CDR3. The V gene lost 5 bases and the J gene lost 7 bases, with 15 bases spanning the gap. Germline CDR1 reads LNHDA; CDR2 reads SQIVND (reference sequence). The CDR3 coding sequence is TGTGCCAGTAGTCCAAGGGGTTTTGGGCAGCCCCAGCATTTT. Its translation: CASSPRGFGQPQHF.

The rearrangement links TRBV30 to TRBJ1-3, with 11 bases identical to TRBD1. The CDR3 sequence is 15 residues long. The junction had 3 bases not matched to a gene; V was cut back by 1 base and J by 4 bases. CDR1 is GTSNPN and CDR2 is SVGIG in the germline V gene (reference sequence). Written as DNA, the CDR3 is TGTGCCTGGAGTGGGGACAGGGGGGTAGGAAACACCATATATTTT. Residues: CAWSGDRGVGNTIYF.